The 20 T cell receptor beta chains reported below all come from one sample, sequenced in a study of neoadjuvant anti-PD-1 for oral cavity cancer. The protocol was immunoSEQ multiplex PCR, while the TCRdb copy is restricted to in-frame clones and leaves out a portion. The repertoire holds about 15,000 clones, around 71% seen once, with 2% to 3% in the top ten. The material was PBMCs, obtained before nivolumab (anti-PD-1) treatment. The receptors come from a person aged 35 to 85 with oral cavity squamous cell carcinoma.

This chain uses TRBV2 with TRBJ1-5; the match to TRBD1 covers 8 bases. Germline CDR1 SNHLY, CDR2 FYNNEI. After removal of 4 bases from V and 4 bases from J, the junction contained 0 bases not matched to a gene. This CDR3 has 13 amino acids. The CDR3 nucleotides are TGTGCCAGCAGTGGACAGGGGAATCAGCCCCAGCATTTT. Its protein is CASSGQGNQPQHF. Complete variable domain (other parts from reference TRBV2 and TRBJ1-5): EPEVTQTPSHQVTQMGQEVILRCVPISNHLYFYWYRQILGQKVEFLVSFYNNEISEKSEIFDDQFSVERPDGSNFTLKIRSTKLEDSAMYFCASSGQGNQPQHFGDGTRLSIL.

The DNA of the CDR3 is TGTGCCAGCAGTACAGGGAGTAGCTGGGAGCTGTTTTTT. Translated, it gives CASSTGSSWELFF. The chain employs TRBV27 and TRBJ2-2; maybe TRBD1 (6 bases). Looked up from germline, CDR1 is MNHEY and CDR2 is SMNVEV (reference sequence). The CDR3 is 13 amino acids. V was clipped by 5 bases and J by 9 bases, with 13 bases between them.

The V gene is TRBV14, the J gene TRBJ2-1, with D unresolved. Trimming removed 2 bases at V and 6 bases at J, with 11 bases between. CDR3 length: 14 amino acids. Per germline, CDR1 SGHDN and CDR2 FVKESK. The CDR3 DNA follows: TGTGCCAGCAGCCAAAAGAATTTTCCCAATGAGCAGTTCTTC. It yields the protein CASSQKNFPNEQFF.

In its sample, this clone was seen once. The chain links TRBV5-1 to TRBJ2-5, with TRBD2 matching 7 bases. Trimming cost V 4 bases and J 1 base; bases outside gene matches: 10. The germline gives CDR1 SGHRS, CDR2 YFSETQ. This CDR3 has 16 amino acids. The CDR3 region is CASSPWGGGPQETQYF. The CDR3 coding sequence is TGCGCCAGCAGCCCCTGGGGGGGAGGTCCCCAAGAGACCCAGTACTTC.

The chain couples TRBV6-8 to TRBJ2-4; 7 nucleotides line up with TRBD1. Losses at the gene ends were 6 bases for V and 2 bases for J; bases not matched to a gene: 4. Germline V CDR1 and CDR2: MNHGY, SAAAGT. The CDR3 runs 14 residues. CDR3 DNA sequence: TGTGCCAGCAGGGGGGACAGAACCAAAAACATTCAGTACTTC. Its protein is CASRGDRTKNIQYF.

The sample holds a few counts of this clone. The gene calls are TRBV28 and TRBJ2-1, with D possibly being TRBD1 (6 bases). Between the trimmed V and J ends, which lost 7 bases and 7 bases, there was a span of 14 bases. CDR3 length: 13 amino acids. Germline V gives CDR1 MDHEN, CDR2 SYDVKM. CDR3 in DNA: TGTGCCAGCACCCTAAACAGGGTTAATGAGCAGTTCTTC. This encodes CASTLNRVNEQFF.

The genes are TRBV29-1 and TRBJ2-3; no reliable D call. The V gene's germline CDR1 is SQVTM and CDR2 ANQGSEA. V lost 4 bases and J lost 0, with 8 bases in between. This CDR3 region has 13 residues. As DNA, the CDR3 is TGCAGCGTTGTCGCCGACAGCACAGATACGCAGTATTTT. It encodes CSVVADSTDTQYF.

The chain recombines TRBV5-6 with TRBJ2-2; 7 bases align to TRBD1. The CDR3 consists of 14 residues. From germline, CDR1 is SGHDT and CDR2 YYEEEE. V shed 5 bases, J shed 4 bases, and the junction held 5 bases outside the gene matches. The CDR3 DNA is TGTGCCAGCAGAATACAGGGGACCACCGGGGAGCTGTTTTTT. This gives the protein CASRIQGTTGELFF.

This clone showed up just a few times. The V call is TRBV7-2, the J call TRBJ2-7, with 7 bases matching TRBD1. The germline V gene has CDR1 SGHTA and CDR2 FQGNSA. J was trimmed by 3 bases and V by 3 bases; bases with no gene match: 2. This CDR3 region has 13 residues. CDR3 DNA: TGTGCCAGCAGCTTCGGACAGGTCTACGAGCAGTACTTC. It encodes CASSFGQVYEQYF.

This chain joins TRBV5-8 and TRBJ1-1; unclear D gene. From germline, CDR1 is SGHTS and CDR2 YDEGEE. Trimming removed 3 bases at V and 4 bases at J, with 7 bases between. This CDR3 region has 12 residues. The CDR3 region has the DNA TGTGCCAGCAGCTCGCCTCTCACTGAAGCTTTCTTT. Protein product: CASSSPLTEAFF.

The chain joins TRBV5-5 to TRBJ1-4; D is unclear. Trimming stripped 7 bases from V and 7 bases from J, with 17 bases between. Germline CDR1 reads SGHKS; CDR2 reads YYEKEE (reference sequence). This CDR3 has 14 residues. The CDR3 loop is CASFPSAAGEKLFF. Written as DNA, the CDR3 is TGTGCCAGCTTTCCATCCGCCGCGGGTGAAAAACTGTTTTTT.

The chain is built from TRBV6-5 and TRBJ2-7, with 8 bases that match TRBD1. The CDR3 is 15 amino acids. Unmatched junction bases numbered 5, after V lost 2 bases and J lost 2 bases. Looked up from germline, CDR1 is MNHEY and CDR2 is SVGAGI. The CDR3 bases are TGTGCCAGCAGTTACACCGGGACAGGTCCCTACGAGCAGTACTTC. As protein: CASSYTGTGPYEQYF.

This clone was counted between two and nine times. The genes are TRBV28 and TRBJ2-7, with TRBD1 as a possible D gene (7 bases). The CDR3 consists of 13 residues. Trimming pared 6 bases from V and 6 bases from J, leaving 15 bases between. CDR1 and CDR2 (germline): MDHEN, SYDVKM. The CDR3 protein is CASRRGGGTEQYF. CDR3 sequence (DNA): TGTGCCAGCAGGAGAGGAGGGGGCACCGAGCAGTACTTC.

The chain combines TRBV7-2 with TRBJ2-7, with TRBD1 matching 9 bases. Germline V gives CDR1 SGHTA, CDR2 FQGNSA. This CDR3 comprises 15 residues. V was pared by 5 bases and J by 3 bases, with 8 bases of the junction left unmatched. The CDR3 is CASSLRPGQGYEQYF. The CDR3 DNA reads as TGTGCCAGCAGCCTTCGACCGGGACAGGGCTACGAGCAGTACTTC.

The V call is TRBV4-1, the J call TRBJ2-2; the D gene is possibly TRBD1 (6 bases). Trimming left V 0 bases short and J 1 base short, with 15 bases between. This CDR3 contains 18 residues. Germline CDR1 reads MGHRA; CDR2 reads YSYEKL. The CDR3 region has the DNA TGCGCCAGCAGCCAAGAGGGGGCCCCGGGAAGGAACACCGGGGAGCTGTTTTTT. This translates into CASSQEGAPGRNTGELFF.

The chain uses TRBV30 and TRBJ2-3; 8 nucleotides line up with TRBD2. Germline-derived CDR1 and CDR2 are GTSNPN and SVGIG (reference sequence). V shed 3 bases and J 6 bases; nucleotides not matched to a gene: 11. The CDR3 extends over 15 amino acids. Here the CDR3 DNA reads TGTGCCTGGAGCCCTCTAGCGGGCCTAGGGGATACGCAGTATTTT. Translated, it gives CAWSPLAGLGDTQYF.

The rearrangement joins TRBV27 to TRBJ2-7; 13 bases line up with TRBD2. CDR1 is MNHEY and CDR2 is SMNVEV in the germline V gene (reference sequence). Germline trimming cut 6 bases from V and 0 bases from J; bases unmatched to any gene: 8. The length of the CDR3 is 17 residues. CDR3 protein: CASRGTSGKGPSYEQYF. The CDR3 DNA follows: TGTGCCAGCAGGGGGACTAGCGGGAAAGGGCCCTCCTACGAGCAGTACTTC.

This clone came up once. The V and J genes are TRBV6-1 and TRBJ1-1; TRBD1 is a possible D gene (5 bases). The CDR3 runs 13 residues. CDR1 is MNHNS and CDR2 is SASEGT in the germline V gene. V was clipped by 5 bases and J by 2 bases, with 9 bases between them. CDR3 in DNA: TGTGCCAGCAGTTCGACAGTCAACACTGAAGCTTTCTTT. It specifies CASSSTVNTEAFF.

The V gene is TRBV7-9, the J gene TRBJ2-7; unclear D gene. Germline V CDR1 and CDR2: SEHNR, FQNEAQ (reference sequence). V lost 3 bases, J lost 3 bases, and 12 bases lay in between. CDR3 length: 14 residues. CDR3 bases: TGTGCCAGCAGCTTCGGGTTTCAAGGCTACGAGCAGTACTTC. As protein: CASSFGFQGYEQYF.

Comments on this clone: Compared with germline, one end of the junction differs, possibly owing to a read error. CDR3 in amino acids: CASSEARGATQQGEQLF. The CDR3, as DNA: TGTGCCAGCAGTGAAGCAAGGGGGGCCACCCAGCAGGGTGAGCAGCTCTTC. V and J are TRBV6-1 and TRBJ2-1; D may be TRBD1 or TRBD2 (6 bases each). This CDR3 contains 17 residues. Germline CDR1 is MNHNS and CDR2 is SASEGT.